This entry lists 30 T cell receptor beta chains sequenced from one sample in a study of OX40 agonist ivuxolimab in advanced cancers. The library was generated by the immunoSEQ multiplex PCR assay. This immuneACCESS table, as held by TCRdb, lists in-frame sequences with V and J called but not all clones. Of the missing ones, under half trace to an unresolved V gene in checked studies; the others have no known cause. For this sample the table gives about 46,000 clones, of which around 92% were detected only once. The ten largest clones take up 12% of the sample. The specimen was CD4+ or CD8+ T cells sorted from blood, collected in a trial of the OX40 agonist ivuxolimab. The receptors stem from an adult with an advanced solid tumor such as melanoma, head and neck, liver or kidney cancer.

The chain joins TRBV7-2 to TRBJ1-2; D is unclear. Trimming took off 4 bases at V and 1 base at J, with 10 bases between the two ends. The V gene's germline CDR1 is SGHTA and CDR2 FQGNSA. This CDR3 comprises 14 residues. Here the CDR3 reads CASSSHEDNYGYTF. The CDR3 bases are TGTGCCAGCAGCTCCCATGAGGATAACTATGGCTACACCTTC.

This chain connects TRBV5-6 to TRBJ1-1; the D gene is possibly TRBD1 (5 bases). CDR3 length equals 14 residues. The germline V gene encodes CDR1 SGHDT and CDR2 YYEEEE. With 1 base removed from V and 4 bases from J, the gap between germline ends came to 11 bases. CDR3 coding DNA: TGTGCCAGCAGCTTGCCAGGGCGTTTCACTGAAGCTTTCTTT. This sequence encodes CASSLPGRFTEAFF.

V gene TRBV2 combines with J gene TRBJ1-4; 7 positions agree with TRBD1. Germline V CDR1 and CDR2: SNHLY, FYNNEI. The CDR3 covers 15 residues. J lost 3 bases, V lost 7 bases, and 8 bases had no gene match. The CDR3 DNA reads TGTGCCAGCAAACCATACAGGGGACCTAATGAAAAACTGTTTTTT. Translation gives CASKPYRGPNEKLFF.

The gene calls are TRBV18 and TRBJ1-5; no reliable D call. Trimming left V 11 bases short and J 3 bases short, with 20 bases between. The CDR3 loop spans 15 amino acids. Germline CDR1 KGHSH, CDR2 LQKENI. The CDR3 nucleotides are TGTGCCCCCCCGAGGAGCCGGGGAGACAATCAGCCCCAGCATTTT. Amino acid sequence: CAPPRSRGDNQPQHF.

The genes are TRBV27 and TRBJ2-5; D could derive from TRBD1 or TRBD2 (5 bases each). CDR1 is MNHEY and CDR2 is SMNVEV in the germline V gene (reference sequence). V was clipped by 3 bases and J by 1 base, with 18 bases between them. CDR3 length: 17 amino acids. CDR3 region: CASSLGPGQGLQETQYF. CDR3 bases: TGTGCCAGCAGTTTGGGCCCGGGGCAGGGCCTCCAAGAGACCCAGTACTTC.

The chain recombines TRBV7-9 with TRBJ2-7; 7 bases are a match to TRBD1. This CDR3 has 15 amino acids. Germline CDR1 is SEHNR and CDR2 is FQNEAQ (reference sequence). Trimming cost V 5 bases and J 0 bases; bases outside gene matches: 7. The DNA for the CDR3 is TGTGCCAGCAGCCCAGTGAGGGGGCCCTCCTACGAGCAGTACTTC. It codes for CASSPVRGPSYEQYF.

This rearrangement joins TRBV27 to TRBJ2-7, with D perhaps being TRBD1 or TRBD2 (5 bases each). V was trimmed by 4 bases and J by 6 bases, leaving 13 bases between them. CDR3 size: 13 residues. Germline V CDR1 and CDR2: MNHEY, SMNVEV (reference sequence). In nucleotides, the CDR3 is TGTGCCAGCAGTTGGCAGGGAGATGGCGAGCAGTACTTC. This translates into CASSWQGDGEQYF.

The chain joins TRBV7-7 to TRBJ2-2; the D call may be TRBD1 or TRBD2 (5 bases each). CDR1 and CDR2 (germline): SSHAT, FNYEAQ (reference sequence). The CDR3 is made up of 17 amino acids. Trimming pared 2 bases from V and 5 bases from J, leaving 18 bases between. CDR3 in amino acids: CASSLRIWEGETGELFF. CDR3 bases: TGTGCCAGCAGCTTAAGGATCTGGGAAGGGGAGACCGGGGAGCTGTTTTTT.

This chain connects TRBV4-3 to TRBJ1-5, with D unresolved. The CDR3 runs to 12 residues. CDR1 is LGHNA and CDR2 is YSLEER in the germline V gene. Trimming stripped 6 bases from V and 11 bases from J, with 14 bases between. The CDR3: CASSPDGLAQHF. CDR3 DNA sequence: TGCGCCAGCAGTCCGGACGGTTTGGCCCAGCATTTT.

This clone was seen once. The chain recombines TRBV29-1 with TRBJ1-3; D gene ambiguous. This CDR3 comprises 14 residues. Trimming left V 4 bases short and J 0 bases short, with 10 bases between. Germline loops: CDR1 SQVTM, CDR2 ANQGSEA. This CDR3 reads CSVVSGSSGNTIYF. The CDR3 DNA sequence: TGCAGCGTTGTCAGCGGGAGCTCTGGAAACACCATATATTTT.

The rearrangement uses TRBV5-1 and TRBJ2-1, with 7 bases that match TRBD2. V shed 3 bases, J shed 7 bases, and the junction held 13 bases outside the gene matches. The CDR3 is 16 amino acids. Looked up from germline, CDR1 is SGHRS and CDR2 is YFSETQ. The CDR3 region has the DNA TGCGCCAGCAGCTCGGCGGGGGAAGGAAGGTTAAATGAGCAGTTCTTC. It yields the protein CASSSAGEGRLNEQFF.

The sample holds a few counts of this clone. The chain carries TRBV29-1 and TRBJ2-7; no reliable D call. The CDR3 is 13 amino acids. The germline gives CDR1 SQVTM, CDR2 ANQGSEA. V lost 2 bases, J lost 3 bases, and 11 bases lay in between. The CDR3 nucleotides are TGCAGCGTTGAAATAGGGTCCCGCTACGAGCAGTACTTC. Translation: CSVEIGSRYEQYF.

The chain joins TRBV9 to TRBJ1-1; D perhaps matches TRBD1 (5 bases). Trimming removed 0 bases at V and 6 bases at J, with 9 bases between. From germline, CDR1 is SGDLS and CDR2 YYNGEE. The CDR3 loop spans 13 amino acids. CDR3 region: CASSVAVGAEAFF. The CDR3 region has the DNA TGTGCCAGCAGCGTAGCTGTAGGGGCTGAAGCTTTCTTT.

This chain links TRBV25-1 with TRBJ1-5; D gene uncertain. The CDR3 has 17 residues. Germline V CDR1 and CDR2: MGHDK, SYGVNS. The V end was cut by 5 bases, the J end by 11 bases, with 28 bases between. In DNA form, the CDR3 reads TGTGCCAGCAGTACCCCGCCGGACGGGCCCGAGGCATCAGCCCAGCATTTT. This sequence encodes CASSTPPDGPEASAQHF. Using reference TRBV25-1 and TRBJ1-5 for the parts outside the CDR3, the full variable domain is EADIYQTPRYLVIGTGKKITLECSQTMGHDKMYWYQQDPGMELHLIHYSYGVNSTEKGDLSSESTVSRIRTEHFPLTLESARPSHTSQYLCASSTPPDGPEASAQHFGDGTRLSIL.

This chain connects TRBV11-2 to TRBJ2-3; either TRBD1 or TRBD2 may fit D (6 bases each). The CDR3 contains 18 residues. Germline V CDR1 and CDR2: SGHAT, FQNNGV. V was trimmed by 1 base and J by 2 bases, leaving 19 bases between them. The CDR3 loop reads CASSLVFGTPGDTDTQYF. CDR3 sequence (DNA): TGTGCCAGCAGCTTAGTTTTTGGGACACCGGGAGACACAGATACGCAGTATTTT.

The rearrangement uses TRBV2 and TRBJ2-7, with no clear D. CDR3 length equals 13 residues. The V gene's germline CDR1 is SNHLY and CDR2 FYNNEI. With 7 bases removed from V and 2 bases from J, the gap between germline ends came to 12 bases. CDR3 DNA sequence: TGTGCCAGCACAGTCCTAATCCCCTACGAGCAGTACTTC. Translation: CASTVLIPYEQYF.

The rearrangement links TRBV7-6 to TRBJ2-1, with 9 nucleotides matching TRBD2. The junction had 5 bases not matched to a gene; V was cut back by 9 bases and J by 5 bases. Germline V lookup: CDR1 SGHVS, CDR2 FNYEAQ. The CDR3 runs to 13 residues. The CDR3 spells CASLAGADNEQFF. Written as DNA, the CDR3 is TGTGCCAGTTTAGCGGGGGCGGACAATGAGCAGTTCTTC.

The rearrangement uses TRBV6-1 and TRBJ2-3, with 7 bases matching TRBD2. Germline-derived CDR1 and CDR2 are MNHNS and SASEGT. The CDR3 length is 14 residues. V shed 3 bases, J shed 3 bases, and the junction held 3 bases outside the gene matches. For the CDR3, the DNA is TGTGCCAGCAGTGAGCGGGGGTTTACAGATACGCAGTATTTT. Protein product: CASSERGFTDTQYF.

This chain links TRBV27 with TRBJ2-1; 9 bases fit TRBD2. V lost 6 bases, J lost 10 bases, and 13 bases stayed unmatched. The CDR3 has 15 amino acids. Germline CDR1 MNHEY, CDR2 SMNVEV (reference sequence). DNA of the CDR3: TGTGCCAGCAGGGCGGGAGGGCCTAGTCCGATCGAGCAGTTCTTC. Encoded protein: CASRAGGPSPIEQFF.

The rearrangement links TRBV11-3 to TRBJ2-7; D may be TRBD1 (6 bases). In germline, CDR1 is SGHNT, CDR2 YENEEA. The CDR3 sequence is 16 residues long. Trimming left V 1 base short and J 2 bases short, with 15 bases between. As DNA, the CDR3 is TGTGCCAGCAGCTTAGTGCGCACCCACAGGGCCTACGAGCAGTACTTC. Translating it yields CASSLVRTHRAYEQYF.

V usage is TRBV11-3 and J usage is TRBJ1-1; weak D call: TRBD1 (5 bases). The CDR3 totals 12 residues. Germline CDR1 SGHNT, CDR2 YENEEA. Trimming took off 8 bases at V and 5 bases at J, with 12 bases between the two ends. Written as DNA, the CDR3 is TGTGCCAGCCGGCGGGGGGTGACTGAAGCTTTCTTT. It specifies CASRRGVTEAFF.

This chain uses TRBV29-1 with TRBJ2-6, with 10 bases identical to TRBD2. The ends lost 6 bases at V and 0 bases at J; junction bases unmatched: 5. Germline lookup yields CDR1 SQVTM and CDR2 ANQGSEA. The CDR3 contains 16 residues. CDR3 in DNA: TGCAGCGTGGTACTAGCGGGGTACTCTGGGGCCAACGTCCTGACTTTC. It specifies CSVVLAGYSGANVLTF. The variable domain in full, with the rest retrieved from reference TRBV29-1 and TRBJ2-6, is SAVISQKPSRDICQRGTSLTIQCQVDSQVTMMFWYRQQPGQSLTLIATANQGSEATYESGFVIDKFPISRPNLTFSTLTVSNMSPEDSSIYLCSVVLAGYSGANVLTFGAGSRLTVL.

The rearrangement uses TRBV11-2 and TRBJ2-2; D is possibly TRBD1 or TRBD2 (5 bases each). Trimming stripped 7 bases from V and 6 bases from J, with 9 bases between. The germline V gene has CDR1 SGHAT and CDR2 FQNNGV. The CDR3 spans 12 residues. CDR3 in amino acids: CASMRGAGELFF. CDR3 nucleotide sequence: TGTGCCAGCATGAGGGGCGCCGGGGAGCTGTTTTTT.

This chain connects TRBV2 to TRBJ2-2; 10 bases are shared with TRBD2. The CDR3 is 17 amino acids. The germline gives CDR1 SNHLY, CDR2 FYNNEI. The J segment lost 2 bases and the V segment lost 3 bases, leaving 6 bases of the junction unmatched. The CDR3 DNA sequence: TGTGCCAGCAGTGAGGAGCGGGGGGGCCCAAACACCGGGGAGCTGTTTTTT. This translates into CASSEERGGPNTGELFF.

The chain's CDR3 is CSGNRGPTEAFF. The CDR3 coding sequence is TGCAGCGGGAACAGGGGGCCCACTGAAGCTTTCTTT. V is TRBV29-1 and J is TRBJ1-1, with 9 bases matching TRBD1. The CDR3 runs 12 residues. The V segment lost 7 bases and the J segment 4 bases; nucleotides outside the gene matches: 4. Germline CDR1 is SQVTM and CDR2 is ANQGSEA.

This chain connects TRBV28 to TRBJ2-7; 11 bases are shared with TRBD2. CDR1 is MDHEN and CDR2 is SYDVKM in the germline V gene. The CDR3 is made up of 14 amino acids. Unmatched junction bases numbered 3, after V lost 4 bases and J lost 4 bases. The CDR3 DNA reads TGTGCCAGCAGTTCACTAGCGGGGGTTTACGAGCAGTACTTC. Amino acid sequence: CASSSLAGVYEQYF.

J is TRBJ1-1 and V is TRBV28; D is ambiguous. V dropped 6 bases and J dropped 6 bases, with 11 bases sitting between them. The CDR3 consists of 12 residues. Germline lookup yields CDR1 MDHEN and CDR2 SYDVKM. Here the CDR3 DNA reads TGTGCCAGCAGCCCTCCGGTCGCTGAAGCTTTCTTT. Its translation is CASSPPVAEAFF.

The chain has TRBV5-8 and TRBJ2-5; 13 bases align to TRBD2. Looked up from germline, CDR1 is SGHTS and CDR2 is YDEGEE. The trim removed 7 bases at V and 5 bases at J, leaving 11 bases unmatched. The CDR3 has 16 residues. In DNA form, the CDR3 reads TGTGCCAGCGCCCTTCAACTAGCGGGAGGGCGGGAGACCCAGTACTTC. This gives the protein CASALQLAGGRETQYF.

The chain recombines TRBV9 with TRBJ1-1; 7 bases agree with TRBD1. This CDR3 has 15 amino acids. CDR1 is SGDLS, CDR2 YYNGEE, per germline. Germline trimming cut 6 bases from V and 2 bases from J; bases unmatched to any gene: 10. In DNA form, the CDR3 reads TGTGCCAGCACCCCTCGGACAGGAGAAAACACTGAAGCTTTCTTT. This encodes CASTPRTGENTEAFF.

The rearrangement links TRBV27 to TRBJ1-5; TRBD1 matches at 7 bases. V gave up 3 bases and J gave up 3 bases; unmatched junction bases: 5. Germline CDR1 reads MNHEY; CDR2 reads SMNVEV (reference sequence). This CDR3 spans 15 amino acids. The CDR3, as DNA: TGTGCCAGCAGTTTGTACAGGGGACTCAATCAGCCCCAGCATTTT. Encoded protein: CASSLYRGLNQPQHF.